The 18 T cell receptor beta chains below come from one sample, sequenced in a study of post-analysis software for immune sequencing data. Libraries were made from TCR beta cDNA, and they carried unique molecular identifiers. TCRdb re-called the PCR reads with MiXCR, one entry per CDR3 protein. In the table there are fewer than 850,000 distinct CDR3 sequences, approximately 30% of which are singletons. General study findings and limits: TRBV segments more frequent in patients than in controls numbered about five and included TRBV5-6, TRBV5-1 and TRBV20-1.

For these TCRs, the target antigens are not known. The source material was blood. These receptors were obtained from a girl under 18 with multiple sclerosis.

A few counts support this clonotype. This chain connects TRBV15 to TRBJ2-3; D perhaps matches TRBD2 (6 bases). The germline V gene encodes CDR1 LNHNV and CDR2 YYDKDF (reference sequence). Trimming took off 8 bases at V and 6 bases at J, with 15 bases between the two ends. The CDR3 sequence is 13 residues long. DNA of the CDR3: TGTGCCACCGGGCTCGGGGGTACGGATACGCAGTATTTT. It is translated as CATGLGGTDTQYF.

This chain uses TRBV28 with TRBJ2-5, with 14 positions matching TRBD2. Germline CDR1 and CDR2: MDHEN and SYDVKM. The CDR3 totals 15 residues. Losses at the gene ends were 7 bases for V and 7 bases for J; bases not matched to a gene: 8. CDR3 residues: CASTPGTSGRRTQYF. The CDR3 DNA sequence: TGTGCCAGCACCCCCGGGACTAGCGGGAGACGGACCCAGTACTTC. Full variable domain (missing parts from reference TRBV28 and TRBJ2-5): DVKVTQSSRYLVKRTGEKVFLECVQDMDHENMFWYRQDPGLGLRLIYFSYDVKMKEKGDIPEGYSVSREKKERFSLILESASTNQTSMYLCASTPGTSGRRTQYFGPGTRLLVL.

The rearrangement uses TRBV6-2 or TRBV6-3 and TRBJ1-2; D may be TRBD1 (6 bases). Between the trimmed V and J ends, which lost 5 bases and 8 bases, there was a span of 18 bases. The CDR3 is made up of 14 amino acids. The germline CDR1 and CDR2 sequences are MNHEY and SVGEGT. The CDR3 sequence is CASSNREISNGYTF. Here the CDR3 DNA reads TGTGCCAGCAGTAACAGGGAGATCTCGAACGGCTACACCTTC.

The chain couples TRBV7-2 to TRBJ2-4; the match to TRBD1 covers 9 bases. The J call may be incorrect, as the DNA end agrees better with TRBJ2-7. Germline CDR1 reads SGHTA; CDR2 reads FQGNSA. The CDR3 length is 15 residues. The CDR3 is CATSGTGLRRYEQYF. CDR3 bases: TGTGCCACCTCCGGGACAGGGCTCCGTCGGTACGAGCAGTACTTC.

This chain links TRBV12-3 or TRBV12-4 with TRBJ2-3, with a tentative D call TRBD2 (6 bases). The CDR3 spans 16 residues. The V end was cut by 7 bases, the J end by 0 bases, with 17 bases between. This CDR3 reads CASTENQRASTDTQYF. The CDR3 bases are TGTGCCAGCACCGAAAATCAGCGGGCTAGCACAGATACGCAGTATTTT.

This clonotype was seen more than once but under ten times. The genes are TRBV5-6 and TRBJ2-7; D is possibly TRBD1 (7 bases). V shed 0 bases and J shed 1 base, with 11 bases lying between them. This CDR3 is built from 15 residues. Germline CDR1 SGHDT, CDR2 YYEEEE. CDR3 sequence (DNA): TGTGCCAGCAGCTTGGTGTCAGGGGGGTCCTACGAGCAGTACTTC. This sequence encodes CASSLVSGGSYEQYF. Full variable domain (missing parts from reference TRBV5-6 and TRBJ2-7): DAGVTQSPTHLIKTRGQQVTLRCSPKSGHDTVSWYQQALGQGPQFIFQYYEEEERQRGNFPDRFSGHQFPNYSSELNVNALLLGDSALYLCASSLVSGGSYEQYFGPGTRLTVT.

This chain connects TRBV6-5 to TRBJ2-1; D perhaps matches TRBD1 (5 bases). This CDR3 has 13 residues. Between the trimmed V and J ends, which lost 6 bases and 8 bases, there was a span of 14 bases. CDR1 MNHEY and CDR2 SVGAGI come from the germline V gene. The CDR3 region has the DNA TGTGCCAGCAGGCCAGGGTTGTTCGATGAGCAGTTCTTC. Translated: CASRPGLFDEQFF.

This chain links TRBV6-5 with TRBJ2-1; 13 bases match TRBD2. Germline loops: CDR1 MNHEY, CDR2 SVGAGI. The CDR3 runs 15 residues. Unmatched junction bases numbered 9, after V lost 6 bases and J lost 10 bases. The CDR3 nucleotides are TGTGCCAGCAGCCGCCGACTAGCGGGAGGCGGGGAGCAGTTCTTC. Amino acid sequence: CASSRRLAGGGEQFF.

This clonotype was found a few times. The chain recombines TRBV20-1 with TRBJ2-1; D may be TRBD2 (6 bases). The CDR3 has 14 residues. With 5 bases removed from V and 7 bases from J, the gap between germline ends came to 18 bases. Germline V gene sequence: CDR1 DFQATT, CDR2 SNEGSKA (reference sequence). CDR3 DNA: TGCAGTGCTCGTGGTAGCGGAGGCCGTAATGAGCAGTTCTTC. This gives the protein CSARGSGGRNEQFF.

The chain combines TRBV20-1 with TRBJ1-1; D not certain. The CDR3 has 15 residues. Trimming took 2 bases from V and 2 from J, leaving 15 bases between them. The germline CDR1 and CDR2 sequences are DFQATT and SNEGSKA (reference sequence). The CDR3 nucleotides are TGCAGTGCTAGATTCGGCAGCGCGCGTAACACTGAAGCTTTCTTT. This encodes CSARFGSARNTEAFF.

The CDR3 sequence: CASSEAVPYRDTLGEQFF. In nucleotides, the CDR3 is TGTGCCAGCAGTGAAGCAGTGCCGTACCGGGACACCTTGGGTGAGCAGTTCTTC. The V call is TRBV6-1, the J call TRBJ2-1; D may be TRBD1 (6 bases). Germline-derived CDR1 and CDR2 are MNHNS and SASEGT. V lost 0 bases and J 9 bases, leaving 24 bases between the germline ends. The CDR3 spans 18 residues.

The chain joins TRBV10-2 to TRBJ2-5, with 7 bases that match TRBD2. Germline V lookup: CDR1 WSHSY, CDR2 SAAADI. V trimming: 2 bases; J trimming: 5 bases; junction bases outside the gene matches: 11. The CDR3 runs to 16 residues. The CDR3 sequence: CASSENGGGPGETQYF. The CDR3 nucleotides are TGCGCCAGCAGTGAGAACGGGGGAGGGCCGGGGGAGACCCAGTACTTC.

This clonotype was detected only a few times. The J gene is TRBJ1-1, the V gene TRBV18, with 7 bases aligning to TRBD1. The J segment lost 1 base and the V segment lost 3 bases, leaving 5 bases of the junction unmatched. Looked up from germline, CDR1 is KGHSH and CDR2 is LQKENI. The CDR3 is 15 residues long. As DNA, the CDR3 is TGTGCCAGCTCACCGGGGGACAGAACGAACACTGAAGCTTTCTTT. It encodes CASSPGDRTNTEAFF.

The chain employs TRBV28 and TRBJ1-5; no definite D call. The germline V and J ends were trimmed by 4 bases and 0 bases, with 7 bases remaining between them. CDR1 is MDHEN, CDR2 SYDVKM, per germline. This CDR3 region has 14 residues. CDR3 protein: CASSSPSSNQPQHF. Written as DNA, the CDR3 is TGTGCCAGCAGTTCCCCTAGTAGCAATCAGCCCCAGCATTTT.

This chain's CDR3 is CSARDPPGGGASYEQYF. In nucleotides, the CDR3 is TGCAGTGCTAGAGATCCCCCTGGGGGGGGCGCTTCCTACGAGCAGTACTTC. V and J are TRBV20-1 and TRBJ2-7, with a possible D match to TRBD2 (7 bases). The CDR3 consists of 17 residues. Germline CDR1 DFQATT, CDR2 SNEGSKA (reference sequence). Between the trimmed V and J ends, which lost 0 bases and 1 base, there was a span of 19 bases.

This clonotype was observed a few times. The chain carries TRBV3-1 and TRBJ1-2, with 9 positions matching TRBD1. This CDR3 has 14 residues. Germline lookup yields CDR1 LGHDT and CDR2 YNNKEL (reference sequence). J gave up 7 bases and V 6 bases, and 9 bases lay outside the gene matches. This CDR3 is CASSVTGGRRGYTF. In nucleotides, the CDR3 is TGTGCCAGCAGTGTGACAGGGGGTCGTCGTGGCTACACCTTC. Full variable domain (outside the CDR3, taken from reference TRBV3-1 and TRBJ1-2): DTAVSQTPKYLVTQMGNDKSIKCEQNLGHDTMYWYKQDSKKFLKIMFSYNNKELIINETVPNRFSPKSPDKAHLNLHINSLELGDSAVYFCASSVTGGRRGYTFGSGTRLTVV.

The genes are TRBV12-3 or TRBV12-4 and TRBJ2-1; unclear D gene. CDR3 size: 15 residues. V lost 3 bases and J 12 bases, leaving 21 bases between the germline ends. DNA of the CDR3: TGTGCCAGCAGTTTTTCAACCCCGGCAGGTTTGGGGCAGTTCTTC. Amino acid sequence: CASSFSTPAGLGQFF.

The table lists this clonotype with a few counts. This rearrangement joins TRBV3-1 to TRBJ2-6; TRBD1 might be the D (5 bases). Trimming left V 7 bases short and J 2 bases short, with 15 bases between. Germline assignment: CDR1 LGHDT and CDR2 YNNKEL (reference sequence). The CDR3 consists of 16 residues. DNA for the CDR3: TGTGCCAGCACCCGATCATTGACAGCTGGGGCCAACGTCCTGACTTTC. It yields the protein CASTRSLTAGANVLTF.